A single sample gave rise to the 18 T cell receptor beta chains below, sequenced in a study of Graves' ophthalmopathy and Graves' hyperthyroidism. Transcripts of RNA were the source for amplifying TCR beta CDR3 regions. An opening RT-PCR round employed HTBI primers and preceded a second-round multiplex PCR. A single record per CDR3 protein comes from TCRdb applying MiXCR to the multiplex PCR reads. The data hold 170,000 or so distinct CDR3 sequences, with just under 40% observed a single time. Material: peripheral blood. These receptors originate from a man younger than 40 with Graves' ophthalmopathy.

Only one count was recorded for this clonotype. V and J are TRBV7-8 and TRBJ1-1; D remains ambiguous. Trimming stripped 0 bases from V and 4 bases from J, with 9 bases between. The CDR3 length is 14 residues. The germline V gene has CDR1 SGHVS and CDR2 FQNEAQ. The CDR3 here is CASSLAGEGTEAFF. The DNA of the CDR3 is TGTGCCAGCAGCTTAGCCGGGGAGGGCACTGAAGCTTTCTTT.

The chain is built from TRBV30 and TRBJ2-2, with no clear D. The CDR3 is 13 residues long. Germline CDR1 reads GTSNPN; CDR2 reads SVGIG (reference sequence). Deletions cut 0 bases from V and 6 bases from J, with 8 bases between. This CDR3 is CAWSVGDPGELFF. CDR3 in DNA: TGTGCCTGGAGTGTCGGCGACCCCGGGGAGCTGTTTTTT.

This clonotype was seen many times. The rearrangement links TRBV11-2 to TRBJ2-2; D may be TRBD2 (5 bases). Germline V gene data show CDR1 as SGHAT and CDR2 as FQNNGV. The CDR3 extends over 17 amino acids. Trimming removed 8 bases from V and 2 bases from J, with 21 bases in between. The CDR3 nucleotides are TGTGCCAGCTTGCAGAACCTCTTGGCGGGCAACACCGGGGAGCTGTTTTTT. This encodes CASLQNLLAGNTGELFF.

The chain employs TRBV12-3 or TRBV12-4 and TRBJ1-2; a weak D match, TRBD1 (5 bases). The CDR3 contains 13 residues. With 2 bases removed from V and 8 bases from J, the gap between germline ends came to 12 bases. Here the CDR3 reads CASSLRAGQGYTF. As DNA, the CDR3 is TGTGCCAGCAGTTTACGGGCAGGACAAGGCTACACCTTC.

The genes are TRBV5-1 and TRBJ2-7; unclear D gene. The CDR3 loop spans 13 amino acids. Trimming took off 4 bases at V and 4 bases at J, with 12 bases between the two ends. Germline V gene sequence: CDR1 SGHRS, CDR2 YFSETQ. CDR3 region: CASSPGLRYEQYF. The CDR3 nucleotides read TGCGCCAGCAGCCCCGGTCTCAGGTACGAGCAGTACTTC.

This clonotype was recorded many times. One end of the junction is discordant with germline, which a read error may explain. The chain employs TRBV7-8 and TRBJ2-7, with no clear D. The CDR3 has 11 amino acids. The germline CDR1 and CDR2 sequences are SGHVS and FQNEAQ. In DNA form, the CDR3 reads TGTGCCAGCAGATTGCTCCACAACACGTCGTTC. This gives the protein CASRLLHNTSF.

The table lists this clonotype with many counts. The gene calls are TRBV6-1 and TRBJ2-2; 13 positions match TRBD2. Germline-derived CDR1 and CDR2 are MNHNS and SASEGT. Trimming took 7 bases from V and 5 from J; bases not matched to a gene: 7. The CDR3 has 16 residues. CDR3 bases: TGTGCCAGCACCGCCCCGGGACTAGCGGGGACCGGGGAGCTGTTTTTT. The encoded protein is CASTAPGLAGTGELFF.

The chain has TRBV6-5 and TRBJ1-5; tentatively, D is TRBD1 (5 bases). V was trimmed by 1 base and J by 1 base, leaving 8 bases between them. The germline CDR1 and CDR2 sequences are MNHEY and SVGAGI. The CDR3 loop spans 15 amino acids. The CDR3 region is CASSYFRGSNQPQHF. The CDR3 DNA follows: TGTGCCAGCAGTTACTTTCGGGGGAGCAATCAGCCCCAGCATTTT.

This clonotype has at least ten counts. The chain recombines TRBV6-2 or TRBV6-3 with TRBJ2-7; weak D call: TRBD2 (5 bases). This CDR3 has 14 amino acids. Germline V lookup: CDR1 MNHEY, CDR2 SVGEGT. Trimming removed 7 bases at V and 3 bases at J, with 16 bases between. CDR3 loop: CASTPRSGDYEQYF. CDR3 DNA sequence: TGTGCCAGCACCCCCAGAAGCGGTGACTACGAGCAGTACTTC.

V usage is TRBV7-2 and J usage is TRBJ2-5; no clear D gene. Germline V gene sequence: CDR1 SGHTA, CDR2 FQGNSA. V gave up 0 bases and J gave up 0 bases, with 8 bases separating them. The CDR3 consists of 15 residues. For the CDR3, the DNA is TGTGCCAGCAGCTTAGCGTCTACGTACCAAGAGACCCAGTACTTC. It encodes CASSLASTYQETQYF.

At least ten counts were recorded for this clonotype. V gene TRBV6-2 or TRBV6-3 combines with J gene TRBJ2-7; 10 bases agree with TRBD1. V shed 3 bases, J shed 5 bases, and the junction held 10 bases outside the gene matches. This CDR3 comprises 16 residues. Germline CDR1 reads MNHEY; CDR2 reads SVGEGT. The CDR3 DNA sequence: TGTGCCAGCAGTTATTCAAGACAGGGGGCGAAACACGAGCAGTACTTC. Protein product: CASSYSRQGAKHEQYF.

The CDR3 nucleotides read TGTGCCAGCAGTTTAGAGACGTCTAATTCACCCCTCCACTTT. Its translation is CASSLETSNSPLHF. V and J are TRBV12-3 or TRBV12-4 and TRBJ1-6, with D unclear. The CDR3 consists of 14 residues. V was clipped by 1 base and J by 6 bases, with 7 bases between them.

The chain recombines TRBV20-1 with TRBJ2-5; 11 bases are a match to TRBD2. The CDR3 contains 14 residues. V was pared by 0 bases and J by 6 bases, with 3 bases of the junction left unmatched. Germline CDR1 is DFQATT and CDR2 is SNEGSKA (reference sequence). The CDR3 DNA is TGCAGTGCTAGAGAACTAGCGGGAGTCCAGACCCAGTACTTC. Translated: CSARELAGVQTQYF.

This clonotype came up many times. This chain joins TRBV30 and TRBJ1-1; 9 nucleotides match TRBD1. V shed 2 bases, J shed 6 bases, and the junction held 10 bases outside the gene matches. CDR1 is GTSNPN, CDR2 SVGIG, per germline (reference sequence). This CDR3 spans 15 amino acids. The CDR3 region is CAWSPGQGGAAEAFF. The CDR3, as DNA: TGTGCCTGGAGTCCGGGACAGGGAGGGGCCGCTGAAGCTTTCTTT.

This chain joins TRBV28 and TRBJ2-5, with 10 bases lining up with TRBD1. This CDR3 is 15 amino acids long. V shed 4 bases and J 2 bases; nucleotides not matched to a gene: 4. Germline V gene data show CDR1 as MDHEN and CDR2 as SYDVKM. Written as DNA, the CDR3 is TGTGCCAGCAGTTCTCGACAGGGGGCACAAGAGACCCAGTACTTC. This encodes CASSSRQGAQETQYF.

The sample holds many counts of this clonotype. This sequence joins TRBV11-2 and TRBJ1-1; D ambiguous. Germline CDR1 is SGHAT and CDR2 is FQNNGV. V was pared by 1 base and J by 4 bases, with 13 bases between. This CDR3 has 15 amino acids. The CDR3 DNA is TGTGCCAGCAGCTTAGGTCGACTCGATGGCACTGAAGCTTTCTTT. This gives the protein CASSLGRLDGTEAFF. The entire variable domain, with the rest obtained from reference TRBV11-2 and TRBJ1-1, is as follows: EAGVAQSPRYKIIEKRQSVAFWCNPISGHATLYWYQQILGQGPKLLIQFQNNGVVDDSQLPKDRFSAERLKGVDSTLKIQPAKLEDSAVYLCASSLGRLDGTEAFFGQGTRLTVV.

This clonotype has a count of ten or more. The chain carries TRBV28 and TRBJ2-5, with a possible D match to TRBD1 (6 bases). Germline values: CDR1 MDHEN, CDR2 SYDVKM. V dropped 7 bases and J dropped 7 bases, with 19 bases sitting between them. This CDR3 is 14 amino acids long. CDR3 amino acids: CASTTWQGRGTQYF. The CDR3, as DNA: TGTGCCAGCACCACTTGGCAGGGGCGCGGGACCCAGTACTTC.

The rearrangement joins TRBV7-8 to TRBJ2-7; 7 positions match TRBD2. The CDR3 has 15 amino acids. Germline CDR1 reads SGHVS; CDR2 reads FQNEAQ. The V gene end was trimmed by 7 bases and the J gene end by 0 bases; junction bases not matched to a gene: 9. CDR3 amino acids: CASKKAGVSSYEQYF. The CDR3 nucleotides read TGTGCCAGCAAAAAGGCGGGAGTGAGCTCCTACGAGCAGTACTTC.